The source of this T cell receptor beta chain is a study of human T cells and chemical hapten exposure. CDR3 length: 16 amino acids. CDR1 is LGHNA, CDR2 YSLEER, per germline. Between the trimmed V and J ends, which lost 0 bases and 0 bases, there was a span of 9 bases. TCRdb redid the calling of the RACE reads with MiXCR, one entry per CDR3 protein. The sample has about 54,000 distinct CDR3 sequences, 9.5% to 10% seen once. Time point noted: patch test 2, 6 weeks after DPC sensitization. As to treatment: therapeutic diphenylcyclopropenone sensitization with weekly scalp DPC. The source material was whole blood, sampled in connection with sensitization to the hapten diphenylcyclopropenone (DPC). The source is a woman aged 45-65 years with alopecia areata. Some clones in this sample may be carry-over from other donors' samples. The rearrangement uses TRBV4-3 and TRBJ1-3; D is uncertain. The CDR3 nucleotides read TGCGCCAGCAGCCAAGATTACAGCTACTCTGGAAACACCATATATTTT. Protein: CASSQDYSYSGNTIYF.